This T cell receptor (beta chain) was obtained from a study of long-term antiretroviral therapy in people with HIV. Overall study results and limits: ART was followed by higher diversity that remained below transplant donor controls. Clones that had undergone expansion before ART prevailed in the repertoire throughout all time points. HIV repertoires showed narrower CDR3 length ranges than controls.

Points on this clone: Its specificity is not known.

Running of the v3.0 immunoSEQ assay took place at survey level. The protocol was immunoSEQ multiplex PCR, while the TCRdb copy is restricted to in-frame clones and leaves out a portion. The data hold 15,000 to 20,000 clones, with 70% to 90% observed a single time. Trimming cost V 4 bases and J 0 bases; bases outside gene matches: 10. Germline-derived CDR1 and CDR2 are SGHTA and FQGTGA. CDR3 size: 18 residues. Donors needed at least one pre-ART PBMC sample plus at least two post-ART samples. This TCR was sampled from a man in his forties or fifties with HIV. Sample: unsorted PBMCs, taken 6.9 years after starting antiretroviral therapy. The chain links TRBV7-3 to TRBJ2-3; 10 bases are shared with TRBD2. CDR3 sequence reads: CASSSFGLAEGSTDTQYF. The DNA of the CDR3 is TGTGCCAGCAGCTCCTTCGGACTAGCGGAGGGCAGCACAGATACGCAGTATTTT.